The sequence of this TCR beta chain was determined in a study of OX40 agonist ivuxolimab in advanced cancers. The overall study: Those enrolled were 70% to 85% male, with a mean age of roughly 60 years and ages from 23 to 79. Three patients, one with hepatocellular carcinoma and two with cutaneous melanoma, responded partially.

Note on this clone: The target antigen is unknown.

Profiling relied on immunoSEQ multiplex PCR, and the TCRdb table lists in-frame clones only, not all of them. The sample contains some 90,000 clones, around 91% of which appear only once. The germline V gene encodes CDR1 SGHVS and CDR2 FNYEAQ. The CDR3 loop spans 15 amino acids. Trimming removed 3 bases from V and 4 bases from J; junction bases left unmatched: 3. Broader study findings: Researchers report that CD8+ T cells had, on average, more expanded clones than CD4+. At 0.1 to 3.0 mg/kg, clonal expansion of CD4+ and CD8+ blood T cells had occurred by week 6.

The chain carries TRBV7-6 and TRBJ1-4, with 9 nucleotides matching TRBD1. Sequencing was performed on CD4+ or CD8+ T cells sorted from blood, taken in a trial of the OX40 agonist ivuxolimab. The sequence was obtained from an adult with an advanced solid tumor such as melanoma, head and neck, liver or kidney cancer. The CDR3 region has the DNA TGTGCCAGCAGCTTCGACAGGGGGAATAATGAAAAACTGTTTTTT. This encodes CASSFDRGNNEKLFF.